These 28 T cell receptor beta chains were all obtained from the same sample, sequenced in a study of blood T cell repertoires in COVID-19. Method: immunoSEQ multiplex PCR; TCRdb's copy keeps in-frame clones and lacks some. The table has about 200,000 clones, 70% to 90% seen once; the top ten hold about a tenth. What was sequenced was peripheral blood. These receptors were obtained from a human donor with active or convalescent COVID-19. The donor label of this sample is uncertain.

The V and J genes are TRBV5-6 and TRBJ1-2; 10 bases are shared with TRBD1. J gave up 5 bases and V 4 bases, and 11 bases lay outside the gene matches. Germline V gene lookup returns CDR1 SGHDT and CDR2 YYEEEE. CDR3 length: 16 amino acids. CDR3 amino acids: CASSRELGQGVYGYTF. CDR3 in DNA: TGTGCCAGCAGCCGGGAGCTAGGACAGGGGGTTTATGGCTACACCTTC.

The J gene is TRBJ2-2, the V gene TRBV13; 11 bases map to TRBD1. The CDR3 runs to 16 residues. The trim removed 4 bases at V and 1 base at J, leaving 2 bases unmatched. Germline V lookup: CDR1 PRHDT, CDR2 FYEKMQ (reference sequence). The DNA of the CDR3 is TGTGCCAGCAGCTCGGGACAGGGGGGGAACACCGGGGAGCTGTTTTTT. Its protein is CASSSGQGGNTGELFF.

The chain recombines TRBV7-2 with TRBJ2-7, with a possible D match to TRBD1 (5 bases). V lost 1 base and J 2 bases, leaving 12 bases between the germline ends. CDR1 is SGHTA and CDR2 is FQGNSA in the germline V gene. The CDR3 runs 15 residues. CDR3 nucleotides: TGTGCCAGCAGCTTAGATTGGGGCGGAACCTACGAGCAGTACTTC. Its protein product is CASSLDWGGTYEQYF.

This chain connects TRBV3-1 (or the pseudogene TRBV3-2) to TRBJ2-1; TRBD2 matches 12 bases. The CDR3 runs to 19 residues. J lost 5 bases, V lost 0 bases, and 11 bases had no gene match. Germline CDR1 is LGHDT and CDR2 is YNNKEL (reference sequence). Here the CDR3 DNA reads TGTGCCAGCAGCCAAGATTTTAGAAGACTAGCGGGAGTAAACAATGAGCAGTTCTTC. It translates to CASSQDFRRLAGVNNEQFF.

This chain uses TRBV11-2 with TRBJ2-1; D is possibly TRBD2 (5 bases). V was clipped by 0 bases and J by 6 bases, with 12 bases between them. Germline-derived CDR1 and CDR2 are SGHAT and FQNNGV. The CDR3 runs to 15 residues. CDR3 nucleotides: TGTGCCAGCAGCTTAGAGCCGTCGGACTTCAATGAGCAGTTCTTC. It specifies CASSLEPSDFNEQFF.

This chain joins TRBV5-6 and TRBJ2-7, with D possibly matching TRBD2 (6 bases). The ends were cut back, 4 bases at V and 6 bases at J, with 14 bases in the middle. The germline V gene encodes CDR1 SGHDT and CDR2 YYEEEE. CDR3 length: 13 amino acids. The DNA for the CDR3 is TGTGCCAGCAGCGTGGGTCGGGGGAGCGAGCAGTACTTC. Protein: CASSVGRGSEQYF.

This chain links TRBV28 with TRBJ1-2; the D is unclear. CDR1 MDHEN and CDR2 SYDVKM come from the germline V gene. V lost 4 bases to trimming and J lost 13 bases, with 7 bases between them. The CDR3 is made up of 9 amino acids. The CDR3 is CASSYVCTF. CDR3 nucleotides: TGTGCCAGCAGTTATGTCTGCACCTTC.

The chain links TRBV18 to TRBJ1-1, with a possible D match to TRBD1 (6 bases). The CDR3 has 14 amino acids. V was trimmed by 3 bases and J by 1 base, leaving 9 bases between them. Germline V gives CDR1 KGHSH, CDR2 LQKENI. The CDR3 coding sequence is TGTGCCAGCTCACCCGTCAGGGGGAACACTGAAGCTTTCTTT. Translation: CASSPVRGNTEAFF. The full variable domain, rest sourced from reference TRBV18 and TRBJ1-1, is NAGVMQNPRHLVRRRGQEARLRCSPMKGHSHVYWYRQLPEEGLKFMVYLQKENIIDESGMPKERFSAEFPKEGPSILRIQQVVRGDSAAYFCASSPVRGNTEAFFGQGTRLTVV.

This clone was recorded a few times. The chain joins TRBV7-9 to TRBJ2-5; 8 bases line up with TRBD2. The CDR3 extends over 17 amino acids. V gave up 3 bases and J gave up 4 bases; unmatched junction bases: 13. Per germline, CDR1 SEHNR and CDR2 FQNEAQ (reference sequence). The chain's CDR3 is CASSFKFERESSETQYF. CDR3 nucleotide sequence: TGTGCCAGCAGCTTCAAATTCGAGCGGGAGTCGTCAGAGACCCAGTACTTC.

The chain couples TRBV19 to TRBJ2-7; 9 bases align to TRBD2. V lost 9 bases to trimming and J lost 5 bases; unmatched junction nucleotides: 11. Germline loops: CDR1 LNHDA, CDR2 SQIVND (reference sequence). This CDR3 has 14 amino acids. The CDR3 DNA reads as TGTGCCAGCAGTGGAATAGCGGGAGTCCACGAGCAGTACTTC. It is translated as CASSGIAGVHEQYF.

The chain joins TRBV11-2 to TRBJ2-2; 7 nucleotides align to TRBD1. The V and J ends lost 8 bases and 5 bases, in that order; junction bases with no gene match: 5. The germline V gene encodes CDR1 SGHAT and CDR2 FQNNGV. The CDR3 extends over 13 amino acids. CDR3 DNA: TGTGCCAGCTTAGAACAGGGGACCGGGGAGCTGTTTTTT. It encodes CASLEQGTGELFF.

This chain connects TRBV19 to TRBJ1-5; TRBD1 is a possible D gene (6 bases). Germline values: CDR1 LNHDA, CDR2 SQIVND (reference sequence). Trimming stripped 6 bases from V and 2 bases from J, with 11 bases between. The CDR3 extends over 14 amino acids. The CDR3 region has the DNA TGTGCCAGTAGACCGGACAGACGCAATCAGCCCCAGCATTTT. Translated: CASRPDRRNQPQHF.

The V call is TRBV5-5, the J call TRBJ1-1, with a weak D call TRBD1 (6 bases). The CDR3 has 12 residues. The germline V gene encodes CDR1 SGHKS and CDR2 YYEKEE (reference sequence). The ends were cut back, 2 bases at V and 6 bases at J, with 8 bases in the middle. CDR3 in amino acids: CASSFQGPEAFF. The DNA of the CDR3 is TGTGCCAGCAGCTTTCAGGGGCCTGAAGCTTTCTTT. Full variable domain (remainder filled in from reference TRBV5-5 and TRBJ1-1): DAGVTQSPTHLIKTRGQQVTLRCSPISGHKSVSWYQQVLGQGPQFIFQYYEKEERGRGNFPDRFSARQFPNYSSELNVNALLLGDSALYLCASSFQGPEAFFGQGTRLTVV.

This chain links TRBV6-5 with TRBJ2-5, with 9 bases identical to TRBD1. CDR3 size: 14 residues. V lost 8 bases, J lost 4 bases, and 8 bases stayed unmatched. Germline V CDR1 and CDR2: MNHEY, SVGAGI. The chain's CDR3 is CASLKTGGSETQYF. CDR3 coding DNA: TGTGCCAGCCTTAAAACAGGGGGCTCAGAGACCCAGTACTTC.

This chain links TRBV18 with TRBJ1-2; 9 bases fit TRBD1. The CDR3 contains 15 residues. The trim removed 2 bases at V and 4 bases at J, leaving 5 bases unmatched. CDR1 and CDR2 from the germline V gene are KGHSH and LQKENI. The CDR3 DNA reads as TGTGCCAGCTCACCATTGGACAGGGGTTTCTATGGCTACACCTTC. Translated: CASSPLDRGFYGYTF.

This chain connects TRBV2 to TRBJ1-2; maybe TRBD1 (6 bases). There are 14 residues in the CDR3. Trimming cost V 10 bases and J 8 bases, with 23 bases left between them. Germline CDR1 reads SNHLY; CDR2 reads FYNNEI. As DNA, the CDR3 is TGTGCCATCGCCCCGCCCGACAGGCTGGGAGGCTACACCTTC. Protein: CAIAPPDRLGGYTF.

V is TRBV6-2 or TRBV6-3 and J is TRBJ1-1; TRBD1 aligns across 7 bases. Trimming cost V 5 bases and J 0 bases; bases outside gene matches: 6. The germline gives CDR1 MNHEY, CDR2 SVGEGT. This CDR3 region has 15 residues. The CDR3 DNA follows: TGTGCCAGCAGTACTGGACAGGTAATGAACACTGAAGCTTTCTTT. Translated: CASSTGQVMNTEAFF.

The chain uses TRBV27 and TRBJ2-6; possibly TRBD1 for D (6 bases). Trimming removed 2 bases from V and 0 bases from J, with 11 bases in between. The germline V gene has CDR1 MNHEY and CDR2 SMNVEV (reference sequence). The CDR3 has 17 amino acids. CDR3 in amino acids: CASSLRRTASGANVLTF. The CDR3, as DNA: TGTGCCAGCAGTTTAAGAAGGACAGCCTCTGGGGCCAACGTCCTGACTTTC.

This chain links TRBV4-3 with TRBJ2-2; 14 nucleotides align to TRBD2. This CDR3 contains 17 residues. Looked up from germline, CDR1 is LGHNA and CDR2 is YSLEER. With V trimmed by 4 bases and J by 7 bases, 8 bases remained unmatched. DNA of the CDR3: TGCGCCAGCAGCCCCCCTCGGACTAGCGGGGGGAGCGGGGAGCTGTTTTTT. Amino acids: CASSPPRTSGGSGELFF.

V and J are TRBV5-1 and TRBJ2-5; D possibly corresponds to TRBD1 (6 bases). V gave up 4 bases and J gave up 2 bases, with 18 bases separating them. Germline V lookup: CDR1 SGHRS, CDR2 YFSETQ. CDR3 size: 16 residues. The CDR3 nucleotides are TGCGCCAGCAGCCAATTGACCTTGGGGGCGCAAGAGACCCAGTACTTC. It codes for CASSQLTLGAQETQYF. Based on the CDR3 plus reference TRBV5-1 and TRBJ2-5, the full variable domain is KAGVTQTPRYLIKTRGQQVTLSCSPISGHRSVSWYQQTPGQGLQFLFEYFSETQRNKGNFPGRFSGRQFSNSRSEMNVSTLELGDSALYLCASSQLTLGAQETQYFGPGTRLLVL.

The V gene is TRBV2, the J gene TRBJ2-2; D is possibly TRBD2 (6 bases). Germline CDR1 is SNHLY and CDR2 is FYNNEI. Trimming cost V 6 bases and J 4 bases, with 15 bases left between them. The CDR3 has 15 residues. The CDR3 nucleotides are TGTGCCAGCAGAGCGGAGGCCGGGGGCACCGGGGAGCTGTTTTTT. Its protein is CASRAEAGGTGELFF.

This rearrangement joins TRBV20-1 to TRBJ1-5; tentatively, D is TRBD1 (6 bases). Germline lookup yields CDR1 DFQATT and CDR2 SNEGSKA (reference sequence). This CDR3 has 10 amino acids. V was trimmed by 5 bases and J by 9 bases, leaving 8 bases between them. This CDR3 is CSAGQLPQHF. The DNA of the CDR3 is TGCAGTGCTGGACAGCTGCCCCAGCATTTT.

The chain is built from TRBV10-2 and TRBJ2-2; 9 bases agree with TRBD1. Germline CDR1 and CDR2: WSHSY and SAAADI. V was pared by 0 bases and J by 5 bases, with 13 bases of the junction left unmatched. The CDR3 extends over 19 amino acids. The CDR3 reads CASSESGGSGQGWTGELFF. The CDR3 DNA is TGCGCCAGCAGTGAGTCGGGTGGTTCGGGACAGGGTTGGACCGGGGAGCTGTTTTTT.

The chain links TRBV4-2 to TRBJ1-6; tentative D call: TRBD1 (6 bases). Per the germline V gene, CDR1 is LGHNA and CDR2 is YNFKEQ. V was shortened by 0 bases and J by 11 bases, with 17 bases between the two germline ends. CDR3 length: 16 amino acids. CDR3 in DNA: TGTGCCAGCAGCCAAGAAGGGGGGGGGCGATTTCCACCCCTCCACTTT. This encodes CASSQEGGGRFPPLHF.

This rearrangement joins TRBV7-2 to TRBJ2-1; no definite D call. CDR3 length equals 13 residues. Looked up from germline, CDR1 is SGHTA and CDR2 is FQGNSA. The V and J ends lost 0 bases and 8 bases respectively, with 8 bases between them. The CDR3 protein is CASSLARMDEQFF. In DNA form, the CDR3 reads TGTGCCAGCAGCTTAGCGCGAATGGATGAGCAGTTCTTC.

The J gene is TRBJ2-3, the V gene TRBV6-6; D may be TRBD1 (6 bases). With 6 bases removed from V and 1 base from J, the gap between germline ends came to 17 bases. This CDR3 is built from 16 residues. Germline V gives CDR1 MNHNY, CDR2 SVGAGI (reference sequence). This CDR3 reads CASRMSLGARTDTQYF. The CDR3 DNA follows: TGTGCCAGCAGGATGTCGTTGGGGGCCCGCACAGATACGCAGTATTTT.

This chain's CDR3 is CASKSGVITEAFF. DNA of the CDR3: TGTGCCAGTAAGTCGGGGGTGATCACTGAAGCTTTCTTT. V and J are TRBV19 and TRBJ1-1, with TRBD1 as a possible D gene (5 bases). CDR3 size: 13 residues. Trimming shortened V by 7 bases and J by 4 bases, and 13 bases separated the two germline ends. CDR1 and CDR2 from the germline V gene are LNHDA and SQIVND (reference sequence).

The chain uses TRBV29-1 and TRBJ1-4; D is uncertain. The CDR3 loop spans 12 amino acids. V lost 7 bases, J lost 6 bases, and 12 bases lay in between. Germline V gene sequence: CDR1 SQVTM, CDR2 ANQGSEA. In nucleotides, the CDR3 is TGCAGCGGCCACCTACGGGATGAAAAACTGTTTTTT. It is translated as CSGHLRDEKLFF.